The 9 T cell receptor beta chains listed next were all sequenced from one sample in a study of shared clonotypes between healthy human individuals. TCRdb's copy holds only in-frame clones and misses some; the assay was immunoSEQ multiplex PCR. The sample shows 450,000 or so clones, approximately 80% of them seen only once. The specimen was PBMCs. The origin of the receptors is a woman aged 40 to 50 in good health. Some clones in this sample may be carry-over from other donors' samples.

The rearrangement links TRBV19 to TRBJ2-2, with D tentatively TRBD2 (7 bases). Germline V gives CDR1 LNHDA, CDR2 SQIVND (reference sequence). Trimming shortened V by 6 bases and J by 4 bases, and 18 bases separated the two germline ends. The CDR3 sequence is 16 residues long. CDR3 in amino acids: CASRHGGARGTGELFF. CDR3 sequence (DNA): TGTGCCAGTAGACATGGGGGGGCCCGAGGCACCGGGGAGCTGTTTTTT.

The V call is TRBV5-1, the J call TRBJ1-4; the D gene is possibly TRBD1 (5 bases). Per germline, CDR1 SGHRS and CDR2 YFSETQ. Trimming stripped 6 bases from V and 8 bases from J, with 17 bases between. There are 14 residues in the CDR3. CDR3 coding DNA: TGCGCCAGCAAATCGACCGGTGGGGGAGAAAAACTGTTTTTT. Protein product: CASKSTGGGEKLFF.

This clone has a count of ten or more. This sequence joins TRBV5-6 and TRBJ2-7; D may be TRBD1 (6 bases). This CDR3 has 16 amino acids. The germline V and J ends were trimmed by 0 bases and 0 bases, with 13 bases remaining between them. The germline V gene encodes CDR1 SGHDT and CDR2 YYEEEE. This CDR3 is CASSLGRGFVSYEQYF. The CDR3 region has the DNA TGTGCCAGCAGCTTGGGAAGGGGGTTCGTCTCCTACGAGCAGTACTTC.

The V and J genes are TRBV5-4 and TRBJ2-5, with 9 bases aligning to TRBD1. The CDR3 has 14 residues. The germline CDR1 and CDR2 sequences are SGHNT and YYREEE (reference sequence). Trimming took 4 bases from V and 4 from J; bases not matched to a gene: 5. Here the CDR3 reads CASSVDRGGETQYF. The CDR3, as DNA: TGTGCCAGCAGCGTGGACAGGGGCGGAGAGACCCAGTACTTC.

The gene calls are TRBV4-2 and TRBJ1-5; maybe TRBD1 (6 bases). The CDR3 length is 15 residues. Germline V gene sequence: CDR1 LGHNA, CDR2 YNFKEQ. V lost 2 bases and J 4 bases, leaving 12 bases between the germline ends. The CDR3 sequence: CASSQLWTANQPQHF. Written as DNA, the CDR3 is TGTGCCAGCAGCCAACTATGGACAGCGAATCAGCCCCAGCATTTT.

On this clone: With only one base between it and a far larger clone, this is likely a read error. The chain combines TRBV5-6 with TRBJ1-3, with a tentative D call TRBD1 (6 bases). The CDR3 is 14 residues long. Germline lookup yields CDR1 SGHDT and CDR2 YYEEEE. The CDR3 nucleotides are TGTGCCAGCAAAGGAGCAGGGGCCGGAAACACCACATATTTT. This gives the protein CASKGAGAGNTTYF.

The chain recombines TRBV5-6 with TRBJ1-3, with 7 bases identical to TRBD1. Germline lookup yields CDR1 SGHDT and CDR2 YYEEEE. This CDR3 has 18 amino acids. J lost 0 bases, V lost 1 base, and 10 bases had no gene match. CDR3 in amino acids: CASSLFRRGQSSGNTIYF. The CDR3 DNA reads as TGTGCCAGCAGCTTGTTTCGGCGGGGACAGAGCTCTGGAAACACCATATATTTT. Filled out from reference TRBV5-6 and TRBJ1-3, the complete variable domain reads DAGVTQSPTHLIKTRGQQVTLRCSPKSGHDTVSWYQQALGQGPQFIFQYYEEEERQRGNFPDRFSGHQFPNYSSELNVNALLLGDSALYLCASSLFRRGQSSGNTIYFGEGSWLTVV.

For this clone: A far larger clone is one nucleotide away, so this likely arose from a read error. V is TRBV30 and J is TRBJ1-1; 9 bases match TRBD1. CDR3 length: 13 residues. The V gene's germline CDR1 is GTSNPN and CDR2 SVGIG (reference sequence). DNA of the CDR3: TGTGCCCGAAACGCACAGGGGGCGTCTGAAACTTTCTTT. It is translated as CARNAQGASETFF.

This clone has just a few counts. This sequence joins TRBV4-1 and TRBJ2-1; 11 bases are a match to TRBD2. Germline CDR1 MGHRA, CDR2 YSYEKL. CDR3 size: 18 residues. The J segment lost 2 bases and the V segment lost 2 bases, leaving 8 bases of the junction unmatched. The CDR3: CASSQTIAGGPPYNEQFF. DNA of the CDR3: TGCGCCAGCAGCCAAACTATAGCGGGAGGGCCCCCCTACAATGAGCAGTTCTTC.